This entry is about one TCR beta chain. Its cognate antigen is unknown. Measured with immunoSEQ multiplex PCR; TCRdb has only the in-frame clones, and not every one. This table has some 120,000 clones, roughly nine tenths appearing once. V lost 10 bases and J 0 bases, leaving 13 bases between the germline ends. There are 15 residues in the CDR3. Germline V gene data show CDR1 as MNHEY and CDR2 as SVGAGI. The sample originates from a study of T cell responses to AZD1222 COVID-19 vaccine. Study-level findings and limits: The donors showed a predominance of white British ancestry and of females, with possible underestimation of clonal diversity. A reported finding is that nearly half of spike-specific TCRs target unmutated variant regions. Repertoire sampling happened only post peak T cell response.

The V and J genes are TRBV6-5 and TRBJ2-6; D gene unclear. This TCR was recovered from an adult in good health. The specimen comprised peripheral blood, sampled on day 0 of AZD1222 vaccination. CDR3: CATTKGISGANVLTF. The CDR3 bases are TGTGCCACAACGAAAGGCATCTCTGGGGCCAACGTCCTGACTTTC.